The sequence of this T cell receptor (beta chain) was determined in a study of graft-versus-host responses after intestinal transplantation. The overall study: Multivisceral, liver-intestinal, or isolated intestinal transplants were given to recipients. Tacrolimus plus steroids were given to all recipients for roughly three years, preceded by anti-thymocyte globulin induction. Overall study results and limits: GvH clones were identified in recipient marrow, with some first appearing in ileum or blood. GvH clone levels peaked in circulation, and this peak was associated with early post-transplant HvG declines.

J was trimmed by 2 bases and V by 4 bases; bases with no gene match: 3. CDR1 is MRHNA and CDR2 is SNTAGT in the germline V gene. CDR3 length equals 15 residues. With regard to this clone: What it recognizes is unknown. Distinct nucleotide sequences in the sample also encode this CDR3.

The protocol was immunoSEQ multiplex PCR, while the TCRdb copy is restricted to in-frame clones and leaves out a portion. Altogether fewer than 110,000 clones are present, roughly 90% being singletons, with the ten largest covering 0.71%. The sequencing here drew on unstimulated CD4+ T cells sorted from spleen or lymph node cells, taken before transplant. This sequence originates from a human donor who was the organ donor for an intestinal transplant. The V and J genes are TRBV6-4 and TRBJ2-1; 9 positions match TRBD2. CDR3 DNA sequence: TGTGCCAGCAGTGCTAGCGGGACCCCCTACAATGAGCAGTTCTTC. Translated: CASSASGTPYNEQFF.